The 27 T cell receptor beta chains listed next were all sequenced from one sample in a study of beta chain features in type 1 diabetes. cDNA synthesis used the whole RNA isolate, giving expressed TCRB sequences. The table came from immunoSEQ multiplex PCR; TCRdb's copy has only in-frame clones and leaves some out. The sample includes about 350,000 clones, 15% to 20% of them seen just once. Sequenced material: naive CD4+ T cells from blood. The receptors come from a young woman in good health.

Only a few counts were recorded for this clone. The chain recombines TRBV10-3 with TRBJ1-2; D gene unclear. CDR3 length: 12 residues. Trimming pared 0 bases from V and 5 bases from J, leaving 4 bases between. The germline V gene encodes CDR1 ENHRY and CDR2 SYGVKD. The DNA of the CDR3 is TGTGCCATCAGTGAGTCTAGATATGGCTACACCTTC. Its protein product is CAISESRYGYTF.

This chain joins TRBV5-1 and TRBJ2-1; no reliable D call. Germline-derived CDR1 and CDR2 are SGHRS and YFSETQ. Between the trimmed V and J ends, which lost 5 bases and 6 bases, there was a span of 15 bases. CDR3 size: 14 residues. The CDR3 DNA is TGCGCCAGCAGGTCCCAGCCTTCAGGCAATGAGCAGTTCTTC. This sequence encodes CASRSQPSGNEQFF.

This clone showed up just a few times. The chain combines TRBV2 with TRBJ2-5, with 8 nucleotides matching TRBD1. Germline CDR1 is SNHLY and CDR2 is FYNNEI. V lost 5 bases and J lost 4; bases outside the gene matches: 3. The CDR3 has 13 amino acids. The CDR3, as DNA: TGTGCCAGCAGTAGGGACAGGCCAGAGACCCAGTACTTC. This codes for CASSRDRPETQYF.

The gene calls are TRBV30 and TRBJ2-2, with D tentatively TRBD1 (5 bases). Trimming removed 4 bases at V and 3 bases at J, with 12 bases between. The CDR3 runs 14 residues. Looked up from germline, CDR1 is GTSNPN and CDR2 is SVGIG (reference sequence). CDR3 coding DNA: TGTGCCTGGACCCCGGACACTTACACCGGGGAGCTGTTTTTT. Residues: CAWTPDTYTGELFF.

Only a few counts were recorded for this clone. The J gene is TRBJ1-6, the V gene TRBV30; D gene uncertain. CDR1 and CDR2 (germline): GTSNPN, SVGIG (reference sequence). This CDR3 has 13 residues. The germline V and J ends were trimmed by 3 bases and 7 bases, with 10 bases remaining between them. The CDR3 protein is CAWSGRSNSPLHF. CDR3 sequence (DNA): TGTGCCTGGAGCGGCAGGTCGAATTCACCCCTCCACTTT. Drawing the rest from reference TRBV30 and TRBJ1-6, the complete variable domain is SQTIHQWPATLVQPVGSPLSLECTVEGTSNPNLYWYRQAAGRGLQLLFYSVGIGQISSEVPQNLSASRPQDRQFILSSKKLLLSDSGFYLCAWSGRSNSPLHFGNGTRLTVT.

In its sample, this clone was seen a few times. The chain carries TRBV5-8 and TRBJ1-2; possibly TRBD1 for D (5 bases). Between the trimmed V and J ends, which lost 4 bases and 10 bases, there was a span of 17 bases. This CDR3 comprises 13 residues. CDR1 and CDR2 from the germline V gene are SGHTS and YDEGEE. CDR3 in amino acids: CASSPRGGDVYTF. CDR3 DNA: TGTGCCAGCAGCCCCCGGGGGGGGGATGTCTACACCTTC.

The table lists this clone with a few counts. Other DNA sequences from this sample encode an identical CDR3 as well. The CDR3 sequence is CASSLGQSTEAFF. The CDR3 DNA reads as TGCGCCAGCAGCTTGGGACAGTCCACTGAAGCTTTCTTT. This chain joins TRBV5-1 and TRBJ1-1; weak D call: TRBD1 (5 bases). The length of the CDR3 is 13 residues. The ends were cut back, 0 bases at V and 4 bases at J, with 7 bases in the middle. Germline V gene lookup returns CDR1 SGHRS and CDR2 YFSETQ.

The V and J genes are TRBV9 and TRBJ2-1; possibly TRBD2 for D (6 bases). There are 15 residues in the CDR3. Germline V gene lookup returns CDR1 SGDLS and CDR2 YYNGEE. V was trimmed by 0 bases and J by 6 bases, leaving 13 bases between them. DNA of the CDR3: TGTGCCAGCAGCGTAGTAGCCGTCGGGGGCAATGAGCAGTTCTTC. This translates into CASSVVAVGGNEQFF.

This clone was recorded a few times. The chain couples TRBV10-3 to TRBJ2-7; 9 bases agree with TRBD1. In germline, CDR1 is ENHRY, CDR2 SYGVKD. The CDR3 has 15 amino acids. Trimming took 2 bases from V and 2 from J; bases not matched to a gene: 4. CDR3 nucleotides: TGTGCCATCAGTGAGGTGGGGACAGGGACCTACGAGCAGTACTTC. Translation: CAISEVGTGTYEQYF.

Only a few counts were recorded for this clone. The rearrangement uses TRBV9 and TRBJ1-2, with 9 bases that match TRBD1. J was trimmed by 7 bases and V by 4 bases; bases with no gene match: 5. The CDR3 consists of 13 residues. The V gene's germline CDR1 is SGDLS and CDR2 YYNGEE. In nucleotides, the CDR3 is TGTGCCAGCAGCACTGGACAGGGGCCTGGCTACACCTTC. Encoded protein: CASSTGQGPGYTF. The complete variable domain, with remaining parts taken from reference TRBV9 and TRBJ1-2, reads DSGVTQTPKHLITATGQRVTLRCSPRSGDLSVYWYQQSLDQGLQFLIQYYNGEERAKGNILERFSAQQFPDLHSELNLSSLELGDSALYFCASSTGQGPGYTFGSGTRLTVV.

This clone was recorded a few times. The V and J genes are TRBV4-2 and TRBJ2-1; a possible D gene is TRBD2 (6 bases). The CDR3 is made up of 15 amino acids. Germline V lookup: CDR1 LGHNA, CDR2 YNFKEQ. V was shortened by 2 bases and J by 0 bases, with 8 bases between the two germline ends. The CDR3 sequence: CASSQMGGSYNEQFF. CDR3 DNA: TGTGCCAGCAGCCAAATGGGGGGCTCCTACAATGAGCAGTTCTTC.

The chain links TRBV29-1 to TRBJ1-4; 8 nucleotides align to TRBD1. After removal of 0 bases from V and 8 bases from J, the junction contained 5 bases not matched to a gene. Germline lookup yields CDR1 SQVTM and CDR2 ANQGSEA. This CDR3 contains 14 residues. The CDR3 spells CSVEEARGREKLFF. The CDR3 nucleotides are TGCAGCGTTGAAGAGGCCAGGGGGCGGGAAAAACTGTTTTTT.

This clone has more than one count but fewer than ten. For the CDR3, the DNA is TGCGCCAGCAGCCACCCGGGATTTTATAGCAATCAGCCCCAGCATTTT. Translation: CASSHPGFYSNQPQHF. The genes are TRBV4-1 and TRBJ1-5; D gene uncertain. Germline-derived CDR1 and CDR2 are MGHRA and YSYEKL. The CDR3 runs 16 residues. V gave up 3 bases and J gave up 0 bases, with 12 bases separating them.

This clone was found a few times. V is TRBV25-1 and J is TRBJ2-7; 8 bases are shared with TRBD2. CDR1 is MGHDK and CDR2 is SYGVNS in the germline V gene. The V gene end was trimmed by 9 bases and the J gene end by 5 bases; junction bases not matched to a gene: 12. This CDR3 spans 14 amino acids. This CDR3 reads CASRGDSGTHEQYF. DNA for the CDR3: TGTGCCAGTCGAGGGGATAGCGGGACCCACGAGCAGTACTTC.

This chain joins TRBV4-2 and TRBJ1-2; D not certain. The V end lost 0 bases, the J end lost 8 bases, and 10 bases lay between the germline ends. The length of the CDR3 is 13 residues. CDR1 LGHNA and CDR2 YNFKEQ come from the germline V gene. The CDR3 sequence: CASSQDQSWGYTF. As DNA, the CDR3 is TGTGCCAGCAGCCAAGACCAGTCTTGGGGCTACACCTTC.

J is TRBJ2-7 and V is TRBV29-1, with 11 bases aligning to TRBD2. This CDR3 comprises 13 residues. J lost 6 bases, V lost 2 bases, and 3 bases had no gene match. Germline V gene sequence: CDR1 SQVTM, CDR2 ANQGSEA. The CDR3 sequence is CSVETSGSSEQYF. The CDR3 DNA sequence: TGCAGCGTTGAAACTAGCGGGAGTAGCGAGCAGTACTTC.

This clone was found a few times. The rearrangement links TRBV4-2 to TRBJ2-7; D perhaps matches TRBD2 (6 bases). The germline gives CDR1 LGHNA, CDR2 YNFKEQ. Trimming removed 1 base from V and 1 base from J, with 14 bases in between. The CDR3 has 16 amino acids. CDR3 nucleotide sequence: TGTGCCAGCAGCCAAGCTGCACGGGAGCCTTCCTACGAGCAGTACTTC. This codes for CASSQAAREPSYEQYF.

This clone has just a few counts. V gene TRBV5-1 combines with J gene TRBJ2-7; 9 bases match TRBD1. CDR3 size: 14 residues. Per the germline V gene, CDR1 is SGHRS and CDR2 is YFSETQ. V lost 4 bases, J lost 3 bases, and 5 bases stayed unmatched. CDR3 DNA: TGCGCCAGCAGCCTACCGGGACAGGGCTACGAGCAGTACTTC. The encoded protein is CASSLPGQGYEQYF.

This chain links TRBV9 with TRBJ2-4, with D perhaps TRBD2 (5 bases). The germline V and J ends were trimmed by 4 bases and 8 bases, with 13 bases remaining between them. Germline loops: CDR1 SGDLS, CDR2 YYNGEE. The CDR3 is made up of 13 amino acids. CDR3 DNA sequence: TGTGCCAGCAGCTCGACCGGGGAAGACATTCAGTACTTC. Amino acid sequence: CASSSTGEDIQYF.

This rearrangement joins TRBV7-2 to TRBJ2-7; tentatively, D is TRBD1 (6 bases). The germline gives CDR1 SGHTA, CDR2 FQGNSA. The CDR3 is 15 amino acids. Trimming cost V 1 base and J 1 base, with 11 bases left between them. The CDR3 DNA reads as TGTGCCAGCAGCTTAGGGACAGTACCATCCTACGAGCAGTACTTC. This sequence encodes CASSLGTVPSYEQYF.

Only a few counts were recorded for this clone. The chain carries TRBV11-2 and TRBJ2-5; weak D call: TRBD2 (6 bases). The CDR3 covers 12 residues. The germline V and J ends were trimmed by 3 bases and 4 bases, with 6 bases remaining between them. Looked up from germline, CDR1 is SGHAT and CDR2 is FQNNGV. CDR3 residues: CASSLEGETQYF. The CDR3 nucleotides read TGTGCCAGCAGCTTGGAGGGAGAGACCCAGTACTTC.

This clone was observed a handful of times. This rearrangement joins TRBV30 to TRBJ2-3, with D possibly matching TRBD2 (5 bases). V gave up 0 bases and J gave up 2 bases, with 15 bases separating them. Germline V gene lookup returns CDR1 GTSNPN and CDR2 SVGIG (reference sequence). The CDR3 length is 16 residues. In DNA form, the CDR3 reads TGTGCCTGGAGTGTAGGTCTAGCCGGATTCACAGATACGCAGTATTTT. Amino acids: CAWSVGLAGFTDTQYF.

This clone was seen a handful of times. This chain links TRBV5-1 with TRBJ2-1; D is unclear. V dropped 1 base and J dropped 0 bases, with 8 bases sitting between them. The CDR3 loop spans 15 amino acids. Per the germline V gene, CDR1 is SGHRS and CDR2 is YFSETQ. CDR3 DNA: TGCGCCAGCAGCTTGCTACGGAGCTCCTACAATGAGCAGTTCTTC. It specifies CASSLLRSSYNEQFF.

The rearrangement links TRBV29-1 to TRBJ1-3, with D perhaps TRBD1 (5 bases). CDR3 length: 15 amino acids. The V and J ends lost 4 bases and 1 base respectively, with 14 bases between them. Germline V gene data show CDR1 as SQVTM and CDR2 as ANQGSEA. The CDR3 coding sequence is TGCAGCGTTGGGGTCGGGGGAGTATCTGGAAACACCATATATTTT. It is translated as CSVGVGGVSGNTIYF.

This clone was detected only a few times. V gene TRBV5-6 combines with J gene TRBJ1-1; no clear D gene. Germline V gene lookup returns CDR1 SGHDT and CDR2 YYEEEE. The ends were cut back, 2 bases at V and 6 bases at J, with 11 bases in the middle. The CDR3 runs to 13 residues. The DNA of the CDR3 is TGTGCCAGCAGCTTATCGGCAGGTGCTGAAGCTTTCTTT. It yields the protein CASSLSAGAEAFF.

Only a few counts were recorded for this clone. V and J are TRBV7-9 and TRBJ2-3; 7 bases map to TRBD1. This CDR3 contains 12 residues. Looked up from germline, CDR1 is SEHNR and CDR2 is FQNEAQ (reference sequence). V lost 5 bases to trimming and J lost 9 bases; unmatched junction nucleotides: 5. DNA of the CDR3: TGTGCCAGCAGCCCGACAGGGCCCACGCAGTATTTT. Amino acid sequence: CASSPTGPTQYF.

This chain links TRBV10-3 with TRBJ1-2, with TRBD1 as a possible D gene (6 bases). Per the germline V gene, CDR1 is ENHRY and CDR2 is SYGVKD. V lost 2 bases and J lost 5, with 9 bases in between. The CDR3 loop spans 13 amino acids. Written as DNA, the CDR3 is TGTGCCATCAGTGAGACAGGGACGTATGGCTACACCTTC. Translated: CAISETGTYGYTF.